A selection of T cell receptor beta chains follows, all from one sample in a study of blood T cell repertoires in COVID-19. Measured with immunoSEQ multiplex PCR; TCRdb has only the in-frame clones, and not every one. This sample yields about 70,000 clones, of which roughly 89% are seen a single time; roughly 8.8% belongs to the top ten. The sequenced sample was peripheral blood. The source of these receptors is a man aged 50-60 years with active COVID-19. Each CDR3 is given with its conserved first and last residue. The D gene is left open where the match is weak. Clone size is stated in some rows and not others, as once, few, many or a class when expanded.

>NA|15|TRBJ2-2|NA|TRBV7-2
TGTGCCAGCAGCTCCCGGACTCTCTCTGGAGGGGAGCTGTTTTTT
CASSSRTLSGGELFF
>NA|13|TRBJ1-1|TRBD1|TRBV27
TGTGCCAGCAGTCTGGACAGGGGCACTGAAGCTTTCTTT
CASSLDRGTEAFF
>NA|17|TRBJ2-3|TRBD2|TRBV10-3
TGTGCCATCAGTGAAATAGCGGGGGGCCTAAGCACAGATACGCAGTATTTT
CAISEIAGGLSTDTQYF
>NA|13|TRBJ1-2|TRBD1|TRBV4-2
TGTGCCAGCAGCCCCGTGGACAGGAGTGGCTACACCTTC
CASSPVDRSGYTF
>NA|14|TRBJ1-2|NA|TRBV16
TGTGCCAGCAGCCGACAACAGGATACCTATGGCTACACCTTC
CASSRQQDTYGYTF
>NA|14|TRBJ2-7|TRBD1|TRBV11-3
TGTGCCAGCAGCCCCGGGACAGGGGCATACGAGCAGTACTTC
CASSPGTGAYEQYF
>few|14|TRBJ1-6|TRBD1|TRBV7-9
TGTGCCAGCAGCACCTCAGGGGGAAGTACACCCCTCCACTTT
CASSTSGGSTPLHF
>NA|14|TRBJ1-2|NA|TRBV6-5
TGTGCCAGCAAACCCGGGGGGCAGGGAGATGGCTACACCTTC
CASKPGGQGDGYTF
>NA|17|TRBJ2-6|NA|TRBV10-3
TGTGCCATCAGTGAGTCCGGAGTGGGCTCTGGGGCCAACGTCCTGACTTTC
CAISESGVGSGANVLTF
>NA|14|TRBJ2-7|NA|TRBV27
TGTGCCAGCAGCTACGGGAAAAACGAGTACGAGCAGTACTTC
CASSYGKNEYEQYF
>NA|16|TRBJ2-3|NA|TRBV7-3
TGTGCCAGCAGCTTAGGCGGATCGACTAGCACAGATACGCAGTATTTT
CASSLGGSTSTDTQYF
>NA|15|TRBJ2-7|TRBD1|TRBV2
TGTGCCAGCGGGAAGACAGGGGCGGTTTCCTACGAGCAGTACTTC
CASGKTGAVSYEQYF
>NA|17|TRBJ2-7|NA|TRBV27
TGTGCCAGCAGTTTCGGGAGACTACCAACGAGCTCCTACGAGCAGTACTTC
CASSFGRLPTSSYEQYF
>NA|15|TRBJ2-1|TRBD1|TRBV7-7
TGTGCCAGCAGCTTATTGGGACAGTCTGGGGATGAGCAGTTCTTC
CASSLLGQSGDEQFF
>NA|14|TRBJ1-3|NA|TRBV27
TGTGCCAGCAGCCCGTCCGGCGGTGGAAACACCATATATTTT
CASSPSGGGNTIYF
>NA|15|TRBJ2-6|NA|TRBV7-9
TGTGCCAGCAGCTTTCTGGAGTCTGGGGCCAACGTCCTGACTTTC
CASSFLESGANVLTF
>NA|14|TRBJ2-3|NA|TRBV15
TGTGCCACCAGCGCGGCTGGCCGCTCAGATACGCAGTATTTT
CATSAAGRSDTQYF
>NA|19|TRBJ2-3|TRBD2|TRBV10-3
TGTGCCATCAGTGAGTCCCTTAGCGGGGGGACAACCTACACAGATACGCAGTATTTT
CAISESLSGGTTYTDTQYF
>NA|14|TRBJ2-5|TRBD2|TRBV5-1
TGCGCCAGCAGCCCGGGACTAGCTGCGGAGACCCAGTACTTC
CASSPGLAAETQYF
>NA|16|TRBJ1-6|TRBD1|TRBV7-9
TGTGCCAGCAGCTTTGACAGGGCAGGGTATAATTCACCCCTCCACTTT
CASSFDRAGYNSPLHF
>once|19|TRBJ2-2|TRBD1|TRBV11-2
TGTGCCAGCAGCTTATTCCGCCCTGGACAGGGAATGAACACCGGGGAGCTGTTTTTT
CASSLFRPGQGMNTGELFF
>NA|15|TRBJ2-5|TRBD2|TRBV7-8
TGTGCCAGCAGCCAGCGGCGGGGGACCGGAGAGACCCAGTACTTC
CASSQRRGTGETQYF
>NA|17|TRBJ2-6|NA|TRBV2
TGTGCCAGCAGGATGACACGGTATATCTCTGGGGCCAACGTCCTGACTTTC
CASRMTRYISGANVLTF
>NA|14|TRBJ1-2|TRBD1|TRBV2
TGTGCCAGCAAGGGACAGGGGGTTTTGGTCGGCTACACCTTC
CASKGQGVLVGYTF
>NA|15|TRBJ2-7|NA|TRBV4-3
TGCGCCAGCAGCCAAGGAGGAACAGGGACCTACGAGCAGTACTTC
CASSQGGTGTYEQYF
>NA|13|TRBJ2-1|TRBD2|TRBV29-1
TGCAGCTTGGGGACTAGCGGGTACAATGAGCAGTTCTTC
CSLGTSGYNEQFF
>NA|15|TRBJ2-1|TRBD2|TRBV6-1
TGTGCCAGCAGTCAAGCGGGGGGGCTATACAATGAGCAGTTCTTC
CASSQAGGLYNEQFF
>few|14|TRBJ2-3|TRBD2|TRBV5-6
TGTGCCAGCAGCTTGCGAGCGGGGGGCGATACGCAGTATTTT
CASSLRAGGDTQYF
>NA|12|TRBJ1-6|TRBD1|TRBV9
TGTGCCAGCGGACAGGACAATTCACCCCTCCACTTT
CASGQDNSPLHF
>few|14|TRBJ1-5|NA|TRBV18
TGTGCCAGCTCACCCTATAGCGGCAATCAGCCCCAGCATTTT
CASSPYSGNQPQHF
>NA|14|TRBJ1-1|NA|TRBV2
TGTGCCAGTTCACAACAGGGTAAGAACACTGAAGCTTTCTTT
CASSQQGKNTEAFF
>NA|16|TRBJ2-4|NA|TRBV19
TGTGCCAGTACCTTGGATTCAGGCATGGGCAAAAACATTCAGTACTTC
CASTLDSGMGKNIQYF
>NA|11|TRBJ2-7|NA|TRBV6-5
TGTGCCAGCAGCAACATCTACGAGCAGTACTTC
CASSNIYEQYF
>NA|17|TRBJ1-1|TRBD1|TRBV7-6
TGTGCCAGCAGCTCCCCCGAGTTGACAGGGACGAACACTGAAGCTTTCTTT
CASSSPELTGTNTEAFF
>NA|15|TRBJ2-1|NA|TRBV6-5
TGTGCCAGCAGGAAATTGGGGGGTCCCTACAATGAGCAGTTCTTC
CASRKLGGPYNEQFF
>NA|15|TRBJ1-3|NA|TRBV5-1
TGCGCCAGCAGCTTGGGCGGTGCGGGTGGAAACACCATATATTTT
CASSLGGAGGNTIYF
>NA|16|TRBJ2-1|TRBD2|TRBV13
TGTGCCAGCAGCTTGCGTACTAGCGGGGGGCTCGATGAGCAGTTCTTC
CASSLRTSGGLDEQFF
>NA|15|TRBJ2-2|NA|TRBV14
TGTGCCAGCAGTCGGAACCGGGGGGCTAACGGGGAGCTGTTTTTT
CASSRNRGANGELFF
>NA|14|TRBJ1-2|TRBD1|TRBV2
TGTGCCAGCGTCCCGGACAGGACTAACTATGGCTACACCTTC
CASVPDRTNYGYTF
>NA|16|TRBJ1-2|NA|TRBV19
TGTGCCAGTAGCCCAGCTCAGCCGGGACACCTCTATGGCTACACCTTC
CASSPAQPGHLYGYTF
>NA|13|TRBJ1-2|TRBD1|TRBV9
TGTGCCAGCAGCCTGGGACAGCTCTCGGGCTACACCTTC
CASSLGQLSGYTF
>NA|15|TRBJ2-5|TRBD2|TRBV11-3
TGTGCCAGCAGCCAATTTAGCGGGGCGGGAGAGACCCAGTACTTC
CASSQFSGAGETQYF
>NA|14|TRBJ2-1|NA|TRBV4-1
TGCGCCAGCAGCCGGGTGCTAGGGGCGAATGAGCAGTTCTTC
CASSRVLGANEQFF
>NA|12|TRBJ2-1|NA|TRBV2
TGTGCCAGCAGAGCAGACAGCGATGAGCAGTTCTTC
CASRADSDEQFF
>once|14|TRBJ1-4|NA|TRBV19
TGTGCCAGTACCCAGGCAGGTCATAATGAAAAACTGTTTTTT
CASTQAGHNEKLFF
>NA|14|TRBJ2-1|NA|TRBV20-1
TGCAGTGCTAGTCTCTGGAGCTCCTACAATGAGCAGTTCTTC
CSASLWSSYNEQFF
>NA|12|TRBJ2-7|NA|TRBV19
TGTGCCAGTAGTTCCAGGGGCAGGGAGCAGTACTTC
CASSSRGREQYF
>NA|13|TRBJ1-2|TRBD1|TRBV7-2
TGTGCCAGCAGCTTAGCAGGGGGCGGTGGCTACACCTTC
CASSLAGGGGYTF
>NA|17|TRBJ2-5|NA|TRBV14
TGTGCCAGCAGCCAATGGAGGGACTCCGGGACGGAAGAGACCCAGTACTTC
CASSQWRDSGTEETQYF
>few|9|TRBJ1-2|NA|TRBV30
TGTGCCTGGCTAGATGGCTACACCTTC
CAWLDGYTF
>NA|15|TRBJ2-5|TRBD1|TRBV5-6
TGTGCCAGCAGGGGGGAGACAGGGCTCGGGGAGACCCAGTACTTC
CASRGETGLGETQYF
>once|14|TRBJ1-2|TRBD1|TRBV6-6
TGTGCCAGCAGTACCGGGACAGAGCTCTATGGCTACACCTTC
CASSTGTELYGYTF
>NA|15|TRBJ1-1|NA|TRBV2
TGTGCCACCACCCGAGGGCAGGGGAGAGGCACTGAAGCTTTCTTT
CATTRGQGRGTEAFF
>few|15|TRBJ1-4|TRBD1|TRBV11-2
TGTGCCAGCAGCTTAGAGGCAGGGGGCAATGAAAAACTGTTTTTT
CASSLEAGGNEKLFF